This T cell receptor beta chain stems from a study of human T cells and chemical hapten exposure (dated by TCRdb to about 2021). With respect to the entire study: For sensitization, 2% DPC in acetone was applied to a roughly 2 cm by roughly 2 cm area of upper inner arm skin. Blood samples were taken from patients before sensitization (week 0) and at 2, 6 and about 24 weeks after DPC sensitization. The mostly female patient cohort included alopecia areata with under or over 50% scalp involvement, alopecia totalis and alopecia universalis. The libraries were sequenced as a pool, and the TCR yield per sample differed mostly because of small variations in library volumes within the pool. Patch testing on the upper back used Finn chambers containing 0.01% DPC, with scoring done after 6 days according to International Contact Dermatitis Research Group standards. Twenty-nine alopecia patients provided blood for TCR sequencing at one to four time points (pre-sensitization, 2, 6 and 24 weeks). This study followed changes in the peripheral blood TCR repertoire in vivo during primary and secondary sensitization of alopecia patients to the hapten diphenylcyclopropenone (DPC). Weekly therapeutic DPC doses were additionally applied to the scalp of patients throughout the roughly 25-week study period.

At least ten counts were recorded for this clonotype. Its antigen has not been determined. Base qualities were left out, and no much larger clone turns up one base away. Read against the paper, the sample's time point label means: pre-sensitization, week 0. In light of the paper, this sample's treatment or condition label describes: therapeutic diphenylcyclopropenone sensitization with weekly scalp DPC. At every patch-test visit, the blood draw took place before the patch test was put on. Patients were considered eligible if aged 18 to 70, diagnosed with alopecia and deemed suitable for DPC therapy, and patients were excluded if pregnant. Total RNA was isolated from unfractionated whole blood collected in Tempus Blood RNA tubes. The protocol used for the library was RACE. Sequencing relied on a NextSeq 500. Library preparation attached unique molecular identifiers to individual cDNA molecules for quantitative, reproducible TCR counting. From each blood RNA sample, both TCR alpha and TCR beta chains were sequenced. On the authors' methods: Samples had a median of around 92,000 TCRs, with a range from roughly 23,224 to 700,000. The Decombinator software suite was used to annotate the V, J and CDR3 of the TCR reads. For the PS versus PT1 abundance plots, all samples were subsampled to the same number of TCRs (28,000). TCRs were defined as expanded if absent before sensitization and observed at least eight times at the 2-week time point. TCRdb reanalyzed the raw reads on its own, using fastp at Q25 for trimming and MiXCR for clone calling, and kept in-frame beta chains. Records with the same CDR3 protein are collapsed into one entry carrying the most frequent genes and DNA. These V and J calls are TCRdb output, not the study's own analysis. The sample table records a few hundred thousand distinct CDR3 sequences; almost 8% of these occur just once. The ten largest account for roughly 1.2% of the sample.

Paper-wide results and their limitations: Patch test score correlated positively with the number of PT1 expanded TCRs, reaching significance at thresholds 8, 16 and 32 but not at 4. Compared with pre-sensitization or healthy control sets, expanded TCRs formed significantly more large CDR3 similarity clusters, which is consistent with antigen-driven responses. Because every patient had alopecia, a presumed autoimmune disease, the patients' immune response might differ from that of healthy individuals. Repeated subsampling changed both the strength of the expansion versus patch-test correlation and the threshold at which the correlation became significant. DPC sensitization did not change the number of TCRs with a frequency above 1 in 1000, and there was no evidence of changes in global repertoire structure.

The germline V gene specifies SGHRS as CDR1 and YFSETQ as CDR2. The CDR3 spans 15 residues, from the cysteine through the phenylalanine. Here the CDR3 DNA is all that survives: 45 bases in frame from base 1. V trim: 2 bases; J trim: 4 bases; unmatched bases: 3. Recombination linked TRBV5-1 to TRBJ2-2; 9 nucleotides in the junction match TRBD1. The sample consisted of whole blood, taken in connection with sensitization to the hapten diphenylcyclopropenone (DPC). This TCR derives from a man aged 18 to 29 with alopecia areata. Some clones in this sample may be carry-over from other donors' samples. The CDR3 reads CASSFGTGITGELFF. At the DNA level, the sequence is TGCGCCAGCAGCTTCGGGACAGGGATCACCGGGGAGCTGTTTTTT.